The 16 T cell receptor beta chains below were found in one sample sequenced in a study of T-cell memory formation after mild COVID-19. One entry per CDR3 protein results from TCRdb running MiXCR on the 5' RACE reads. The top ten hold roughly 8.9% of the sample, which has hundreds of thousands of distinct CDR3 sequences, approximately 24% seen once. The sample comprised PBMCs or a T cell subset sorted from them (not recorded which). All receptors come from an adult woman who had mild COVID-19 (a few samples of this study predate the infection). Cell type and time point are not known.

The CDR3 DNA reads TGTGCCAGCAGCCACTACAGGGAGACCTACGAGCAGTACTTC. It yields the protein CASSHYRETYEQYF. The rearrangement uses TRBV3-1 and TRBJ2-7; maybe TRBD1 (6 bases). CDR3 size: 14 residues. Trimming shortened V by 3 bases and J by 2 bases, and 11 bases separated the two germline ends. Germline V gene data show CDR1 as LGHDT and CDR2 as YNNKEL (reference sequence).

As to this clonotype: At one boundary the junction diverges from the germline segment, which might be a read error. This chain links TRBV6-1 with TRBJ1-1; D may be TRBD1 (5 bases). Germline V gene data show CDR1 as MNHNS and CDR2 as SASEGT. The CDR3 covers 13 residues. CDR3 loop: CASRETGNSEAFF. CDR3 nucleotides: TGTGCCAGCAGGGAAACAGGAAACAGTGAAGCTTTCTTT.

This clonotype appeared a few times. The J gene is TRBJ2-1, the V gene TRBV7-9, with D tentatively TRBD2 (7 bases). Germline-derived CDR1 and CDR2 are SEHNR and FQNEAQ (reference sequence). The length of the CDR3 is 16 residues. Trimming removed 10 bases at V and 0 bases at J, with 19 bases between. The CDR3 reads CAITDGGLSSYNEQFF. In DNA, the CDR3 is TGTGCCATCACGGACGGGGGGCTCAGCTCCTACAATGAGCAGTTCTTC.

The chain combines TRBV4-1 with TRBJ2-3; possibly TRBD1 or TRBD2 for D (6 bases each). The CDR3 extends over 16 amino acids. Germline CDR1 and CDR2: MGHRA and YSYEKL. Deletions cut 0 bases from V and 6 bases from J, with 16 bases between. The CDR3 sequence is CASSQDGTWQGDTQYF. CDR3 in DNA: TGCGCCAGCAGCCAAGATGGGACTTGGCAGGGGGATACGCAGTATTTT.

Only a few counts were recorded for this clonotype. The V and J genes are TRBV19 and TRBJ2-2, with TRBD1 identical over 7 bases. The CDR3 runs 16 residues. Germline V gene data show CDR1 as LNHDA and CDR2 as SQIVND (reference sequence). V was clipped by 5 bases and J by 4 bases; unmatched bases: 10. The CDR3 region is CASSDRRQGGTGELFF. CDR3 nucleotide sequence: TGTGCCAGTAGTGACAGAAGACAGGGTGGCACCGGGGAGCTGTTTTTT.

This clonotype was seen once. The chain employs TRBV6-2 or TRBV6-3 and TRBJ2-2; a weak D match, TRBD2 (7 bases). Trimming removed 0 bases from V and 9 bases from J, with 23 bases in between. The CDR3 consists of 18 residues. Germline V CDR1 and CDR2: MNHEY, SVGEGT. CDR3 region: CASSYSGQGTTYGRELFF. In DNA, the CDR3 is TGTGCCAGCAGTTACTCGGGGCAGGGGACTACGTACGGACGGGAGCTGTTTTTT.

The chain links TRBV4-2 to TRBJ2-1; TRBD2 matches at 10 bases. V dropped 5 bases and J dropped 4; count of bases not matched to a gene: 5. The CDR3 runs 15 residues. Looked up from germline, CDR1 is LGHNA and CDR2 is YNFKEQ. Written as DNA, the CDR3 is TGTGCCAGCAGCGGAACTAGCGGGACATACAATGAGCAGTTCTTC. It yields the protein CASSGTSGTYNEQFF.

A few counts support this clonotype. V usage is TRBV6-5 and J usage is TRBJ1-5; a weak D match, TRBD1 (6 bases). This CDR3 is 16 amino acids long. From germline, CDR1 is MNHEY and CDR2 SVGAGI. Between the trimmed V and J ends, which lost 0 bases and 0 bases, there was a span of 9 bases. The CDR3 DNA reads as TGTGCCAGCAGTTACTCGAGCAGGGGTAGCAATCAGCCCCAGCATTTT. Amino acids: CASSYSSRGSNQPQHF.

This clonotype was counted once. The chain has TRBV5-1 and TRBJ2-3; perhaps D is TRBD1 or TRBD2 (6 bases each). V lost 4 bases and J lost 10, with 16 bases in between. This CDR3 is built from 13 residues. Germline lookup yields CDR1 SGHRS and CDR2 YFSETQ. The CDR3 DNA reads as TGCGCCAGCAGCGGATCGGGGGCCCGGGCGCAGTATTTT. Amino acid sequence: CASSGSGARAQYF.

V gene TRBV6-5 combines with J gene TRBJ2-7, with D perhaps matching TRBD1 (6 bases). Per germline, CDR1 MNHEY and CDR2 SVGAGI. The CDR3 runs 12 residues. Trimming cost V 6 bases and J 5 bases, with 11 bases left between them. DNA of the CDR3: TGTGCCAGCAGCCAAGACAGGAACGAGCAGTACTTC. Translating gives CASSQDRNEQYF.

The V and J genes are TRBV12-3 or TRBV12-4 and TRBJ1-1; 8 bases align to TRBD1. V shed 7 bases and J 8 bases; nucleotides not matched to a gene: 12. The CDR3 loop spans 14 amino acids. CDR3 sequence: CASNEAGGMGEAFF. Here the CDR3 DNA reads TGTGCCAGCAACGAAGCAGGGGGCATGGGGGAAGCTTTCTTT.

This clonotype showed up just a few times. The V and J genes are TRBV7-9 and TRBJ2-7; D might be TRBD2 (5 bases). V was shortened by 5 bases and J by 3 bases, with 14 bases between the two germline ends. This CDR3 is built from 14 residues. Germline V gene sequence: CDR1 SEHNR, CDR2 FQNEAQ (reference sequence). This CDR3 is CASSPAASRYEQYF. The CDR3, as DNA: TGTGCCAGCAGCCCAGCGGCCTCTCGCTACGAGCAGTACTTC.

This chain links TRBV20-1 with TRBJ2-2, with D perhaps matching TRBD1 (6 bases). Per germline, CDR1 DFQATT and CDR2 SNEGSKA (reference sequence). CDR3 length equals 16 residues. V dropped 2 bases and J dropped 0 bases, with 13 bases sitting between them. The chain's CDR3 is CSARPRGGSNTGELFF. DNA for the CDR3: TGCAGTGCTAGACCCAGGGGTGGCTCGAACACCGGGGAGCTGTTTTTT.

This clonotype was counted only a few times. The V and J genes are TRBV7-3 and TRBJ2-7, with D possibly called TRBD1 or TRBD2 (5 bases each). The V end was cut by 4 bases, the J end by 6 bases, with 10 bases between. CDR3 size: 12 residues. CDR1 is SGHTA, CDR2 FQGTGA, per germline. CDR3 residues: CASSYGTGEQYF. In nucleotides, the CDR3 is TGTGCCAGCAGCTACGGGACCGGCGAGCAGTACTTC.

This clonotype was counted only a few times. The genes are TRBV4-1 and TRBJ2-6, with 7 bases lining up with TRBD1. J gave up 2 bases and V 3 bases, and 10 bases lay outside the gene matches. Germline V CDR1 and CDR2: MGHRA, YSYEKL. This CDR3 comprises 18 residues. The chain's CDR3 is CASSQNRGTVAGANVLTF. The CDR3, as DNA: TGCGCCAGCAGCCAGAACAGGGGTACAGTAGCTGGGGCCAACGTCCTGACTTTC.

In its sample, this clonotype was seen a few times. This rearrangement joins TRBV12-3 or TRBV12-4 to TRBJ1-1; TRBD1 might be the D (5 bases). V was shortened by 4 bases and J by 4 bases, with 25 bases between the two germline ends. The CDR3 totals 18 residues. This CDR3 reads CASSYANQGRNRGTEAFF. The CDR3 DNA reads as TGTGCCAGCAGTTATGCTAACCAGGGACGGAACCGGGGCACTGAAGCTTTCTTT.